This entry lists 15 T cell receptor beta chains sequenced from one sample in a study of cytomegalovirus exposure and HLA in healthy donors. A multiplex PCR was run with 60 Vbeta primers and 13 Jbeta primers. Clones were sequenced by immunoSEQ multiplex PCR, and TCRdb holds only the in-frame ones, with some missing. Its table records around 200,000 clones. Sample: PBMCs. Every receptor here comes from a woman under 40 in good health and CMV-seropositive.

The chain joins TRBV7-2 to TRBJ2-7; D is unresolved. In germline, CDR1 is SGHTA, CDR2 FQGNSA. V lost 0 bases and J 0 bases, leaving 9 bases between the germline ends. The CDR3 is 15 residues long. The CDR3 region is CASSLAEQISYEQYF. In DNA form, the CDR3 reads TGTGCCAGCAGCTTAGCAGAACAAATCTCCTACGAGCAGTACTTC.

The chain recombines TRBV11-3 with TRBJ2-4; 8 bases are shared with TRBD2. The CDR3 covers 19 residues. Losses at the gene ends were 3 bases for V and 1 base for J; bases not matched to a gene: 14. Germline CDR1 reads SGHNT; CDR2 reads YENEEA. Here the CDR3 DNA reads TGTGCCAGCAGCTTCCCGGGGGGGCGGGAGATGGTGGCCAAAAACATTCAGTACTTC. It codes for CASSFPGGREMVAKNIQYF.

The chain combines TRBV7-8 with TRBJ2-2; possibly TRBD1 for D (6 bases). Germline V gene sequence: CDR1 SGHVS, CDR2 FQNEAQ. The V end was cut by 4 bases, the J end by 4 bases, with 16 bases between. The CDR3 sequence is 16 residues long. The CDR3 protein is CASSSTGQGTTGELFF. DNA for the CDR3: TGTGCCAGCAGCTCCACAGGGCAGGGTACCACCGGGGAGCTGTTTTTT.

The chain joins TRBV10-1 to TRBJ2-1; 9 positions agree with TRBD2. The CDR3 sequence is 13 residues long. V lost 6 bases to trimming and J lost 5 bases; unmatched junction nucleotides: 2. Germline CDR1 WNHNN, CDR2 SYGVQD (reference sequence). The CDR3 sequence is CASRASGDNEQFF. DNA of the CDR3: TGCGCCAGCAGGGCTAGCGGGGACAATGAGCAGTTCTTC.

The chain employs TRBV2 and TRBJ1-4; 7 bases agree with TRBD1. CDR3 length: 15 amino acids. V shed 6 bases, J shed 11 bases, and the junction held 15 bases outside the gene matches. Germline CDR1 is SNHLY and CDR2 is FYNNEI. CDR3 sequence: CASRLDRAGGGKLFF. The CDR3 nucleotides read TGTGCCAGCAGGCTTGACAGGGCCGGGGGTGGGAAACTGTTTTTT. The full variable domain, with the rest looked up from reference TRBV2 and TRBJ1-4, is EPEVTQTPSHQVTQMGQEVILRCVPISNHLYFYWYRQILGQKVEFLVSFYNNEISEKSEIFDDQFSVERPDGSNFTLKIRSTKLEDSAMYFCASRLDRAGGGKLFFGSGTQLSVL.

The chain carries TRBV2 and TRBJ1-5; D remains ambiguous. The germline CDR1 and CDR2 sequences are SNHLY and FYNNEI. V lost 2 bases and J 2 bases, leaving 13 bases between the germline ends. This CDR3 has 16 amino acids. CDR3 in amino acids: CASSEWLSAGNQPQHF. As DNA, the CDR3 is TGTGCCAGCAGTGAATGGCTTTCCGCGGGCAATCAGCCCCAGCATTTT.

This rearrangement joins TRBV5-5 to TRBJ1-4; 8 bases are shared with TRBD1. The CDR3 consists of 16 residues. The germline V gene encodes CDR1 SGHKS and CDR2 YYEKEE (reference sequence). The trim removed 4 bases at V and 8 bases at J, leaving 13 bases unmatched. CDR3 nucleotide sequence: TGTGCCAGCAGCGGGTTGGATGACAGGGGATGGGAAAAACTGTTTTTT. Residues: CASSGLDDRGWEKLFF.

On this clone: The junction shows a germline mismatch at one end, possibly a read error. V and J are TRBV5-4 and TRBJ1-1; D not resolved. The CDR3 loop spans 12 amino acids. CDR1 is SGHNT and CDR2 is YYREEE in the germline V gene (reference sequence). The CDR3 spells CASSFYPERKSF. The DNA for the CDR3 is TGTGCCAGCAGCTTCTACCCTGAGAGGAAGTCCTTT. Full variable domain (missing parts from reference TRBV5-4 and TRBJ1-1): ETGVTQSPTHLIKTRGQQVTLRCSSQSGHNTVSWYQQALGQGPQFIFQYYREEENGRGNFPPRFSGLQFPNYSSELNVNALELDDSALYLCASSFYPERKSFGQGTRLTVV.

The genes are TRBV7-9 and TRBJ2-3; the D gene is possibly TRBD1 (6 bases). Trimming stripped 0 bases from V and 4 bases from J, with 11 bases between. Per germline, CDR1 SEHNR and CDR2 FQNEAQ (reference sequence). This CDR3 spans 15 amino acids. In nucleotides, the CDR3 is TGTGCCAGCAGCTTAGCTATAGGACAGTCAGATACGCAGTATTTT. Its translation is CASSLAIGQSDTQYF.

The V and J genes are TRBV18 and TRBJ2-2; a possible D gene is TRBD1 (6 bases). CDR3 length: 16 residues. Between the trimmed V and J ends, which lost 3 bases and 1 base, there was a span of 12 bases. Germline CDR1 and CDR2: KGHSH and LQKENI. This chain's CDR3 is CASSPLEGVNTGELFF. CDR3 in DNA: TGTGCCAGCTCACCCCTAGAGGGGGTGAACACCGGGGAGCTGTTTTTT.

This sequence joins TRBV27 and TRBJ2-3; no clear D gene. V lost 5 bases and J lost 0, with 6 bases in between. The length of the CDR3 is 13 residues. In germline, CDR1 is MNHEY, CDR2 SMNVEV (reference sequence). CDR3 in DNA: TGTGCCAGCAGTCCCTTTAGCACAGATACGCAGTATTTT. This sequence encodes CASSPFSTDTQYF.

The chain combines TRBV12-5 with TRBJ2-2; the D gene is possibly TRBD2 (5 bases). The CDR3 covers 16 residues. Germline CDR1 reads LGHNT; CDR2 reads FRNRAP. V was cut by 0 bases and J by 3 bases, with 11 bases left in between. CDR3 DNA: TGTGCTAGTGGTTTGGTACTAGGTTCGGACACCGGGGAGCTGTTTTTT. Its translation is CASGLVLGSDTGELFF.

The gene calls are TRBV19 and TRBJ2-7; 7 bases map to TRBD1. Trimming took 8 bases from V and 1 from J; bases not matched to a gene: 11. The CDR3 extends over 15 amino acids. Germline CDR1 is LNHDA and CDR2 is SQIVND (reference sequence). CDR3: CASHQGDSFSYEQYF. DNA of the CDR3: TGTGCCAGTCATCAGGGGGACAGCTTTTCCTACGAGCAGTACTTC.

The chain recombines TRBV9 with TRBJ1-2, with a tentative D call TRBD1 (6 bases). V lost 4 bases, J lost 8 bases, and 12 bases lay in between. Germline lookup yields CDR1 SGDLS and CDR2 YYNGEE. The CDR3 covers 12 residues. For the CDR3, the DNA is TGTGCCAGCAGCCCAGGGGCAGGCGGCTACACCTTC. As protein: CASSPGAGGYTF.

The V call is TRBV29-1, the J call TRBJ2-5; maybe TRBD2 (5 bases). Gene TRBJ2-7 matches the end of the DNA better, so the J call may be wrong. In germline, CDR1 is SQVTM, CDR2 ANQGSEA. The CDR3 is 14 residues long. Here the CDR3 reads CSVSRTPSSYEQYF. The DNA for the CDR3 is TGCAGCGTTTCAAGGACTCCTAGCTCCTACGAGCAGTACTTC.